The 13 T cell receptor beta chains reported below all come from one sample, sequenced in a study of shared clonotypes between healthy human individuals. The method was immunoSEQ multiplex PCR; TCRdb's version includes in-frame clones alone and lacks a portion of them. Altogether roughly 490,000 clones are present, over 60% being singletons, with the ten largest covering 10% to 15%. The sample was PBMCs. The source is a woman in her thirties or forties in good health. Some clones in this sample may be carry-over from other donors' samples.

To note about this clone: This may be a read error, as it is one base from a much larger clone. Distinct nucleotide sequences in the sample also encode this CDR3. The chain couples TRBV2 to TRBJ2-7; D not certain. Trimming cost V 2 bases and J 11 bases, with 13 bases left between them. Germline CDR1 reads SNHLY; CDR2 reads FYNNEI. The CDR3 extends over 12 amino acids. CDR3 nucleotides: TGTGCCAGCAGTGAAATCCCAGCTTGGAAGTACTTC. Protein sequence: CASSEIPAWKYF.

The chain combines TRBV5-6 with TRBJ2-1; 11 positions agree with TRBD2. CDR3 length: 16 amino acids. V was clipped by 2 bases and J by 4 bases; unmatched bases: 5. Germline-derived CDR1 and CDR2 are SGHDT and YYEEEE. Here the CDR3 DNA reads TGTGCCAGCAGCTTCCTTAGCGGGAGGGTTTACAATGAGCAGTTCTTC. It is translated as CASSFLSGRVYNEQFF.

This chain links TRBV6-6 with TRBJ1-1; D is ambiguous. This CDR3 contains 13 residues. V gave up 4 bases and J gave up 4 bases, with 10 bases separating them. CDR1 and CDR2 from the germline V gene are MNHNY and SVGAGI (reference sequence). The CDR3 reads CASSSWGLTEAFF. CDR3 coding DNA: TGTGCCAGCAGTTCCTGGGGTCTCACTGAAGCTTTCTTT.

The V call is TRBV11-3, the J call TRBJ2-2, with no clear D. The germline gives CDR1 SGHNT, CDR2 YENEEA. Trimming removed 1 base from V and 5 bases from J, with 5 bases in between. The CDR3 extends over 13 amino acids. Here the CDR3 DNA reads TGTGCCAGCAGCTTAGTATCAACCGGGGAGCTGTTTTTT. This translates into CASSLVSTGELFF.

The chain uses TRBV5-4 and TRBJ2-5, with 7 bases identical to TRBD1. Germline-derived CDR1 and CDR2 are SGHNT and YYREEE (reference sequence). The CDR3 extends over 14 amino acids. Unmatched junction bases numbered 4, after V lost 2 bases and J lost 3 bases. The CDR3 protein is CASSFPGQKETQYF. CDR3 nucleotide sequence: TGTGCCAGCAGCTTTCCGGGACAGAAAGAGACCCAGTACTTC.

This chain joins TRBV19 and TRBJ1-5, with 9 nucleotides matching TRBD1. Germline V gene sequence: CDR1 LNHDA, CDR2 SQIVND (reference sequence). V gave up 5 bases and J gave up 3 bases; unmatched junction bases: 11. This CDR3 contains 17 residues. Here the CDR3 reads CASSDRWDRVSNQPQHF. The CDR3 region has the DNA TGTGCCAGTAGTGACCGTTGGGACAGGGTTTCCAATCAGCCCCAGCATTTT.

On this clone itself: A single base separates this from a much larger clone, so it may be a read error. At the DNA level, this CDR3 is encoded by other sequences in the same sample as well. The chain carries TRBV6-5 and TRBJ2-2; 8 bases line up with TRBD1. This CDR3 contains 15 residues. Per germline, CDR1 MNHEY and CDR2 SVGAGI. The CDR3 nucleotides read TGTGCCAGCAGCCAACGGACAGGGAACACCGGGGAGCTGTTCTTT. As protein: CASSQRTGNTGELFF.

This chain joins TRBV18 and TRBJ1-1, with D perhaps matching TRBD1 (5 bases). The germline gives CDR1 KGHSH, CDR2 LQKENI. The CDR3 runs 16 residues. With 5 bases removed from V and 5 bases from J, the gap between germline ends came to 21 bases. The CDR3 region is CASSSGTPSYGTEAFF. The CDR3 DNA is TGTGCCAGCTCATCCGGGACGCCCTCGTACGGGACTGAAGCTTTCTTT.

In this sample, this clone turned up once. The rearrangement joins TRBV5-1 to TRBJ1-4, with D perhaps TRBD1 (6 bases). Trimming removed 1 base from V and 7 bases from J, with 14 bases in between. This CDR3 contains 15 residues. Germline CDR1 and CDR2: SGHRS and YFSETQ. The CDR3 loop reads CASSLSGGPGEKLFF. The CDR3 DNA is TGCGCCAGCAGCTTGTCTGGGGGGCCGGGTGAAAAACTGTTTTTT. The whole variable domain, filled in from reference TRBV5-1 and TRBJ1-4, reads KAGVTQTPRYLIKTRGQQVTLSCSPISGHRSVSWYQQTPGQGLQFLFEYFSETQRNKGNFPGRFSGRQFSNSRSEMNVSTLELGDSALYLCASSLSGGPGEKLFFGSGTQLSVL.

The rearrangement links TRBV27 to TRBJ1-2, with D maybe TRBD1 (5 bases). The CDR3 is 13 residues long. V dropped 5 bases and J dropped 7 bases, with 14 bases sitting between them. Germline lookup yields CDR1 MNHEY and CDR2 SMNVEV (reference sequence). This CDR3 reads CASSPPGSGGYTF. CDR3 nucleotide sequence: TGTGCCAGCAGTCCCCCAGGGTCCGGTGGCTACACCTTC.

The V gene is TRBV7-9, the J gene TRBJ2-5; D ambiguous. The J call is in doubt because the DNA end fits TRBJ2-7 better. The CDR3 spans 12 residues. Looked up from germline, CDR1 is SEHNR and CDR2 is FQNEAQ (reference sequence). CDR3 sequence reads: CASSLAVSEQYF. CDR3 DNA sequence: TGTGCCAGCAGCTTAGCGGTATCCGAGCAGTACTTC.

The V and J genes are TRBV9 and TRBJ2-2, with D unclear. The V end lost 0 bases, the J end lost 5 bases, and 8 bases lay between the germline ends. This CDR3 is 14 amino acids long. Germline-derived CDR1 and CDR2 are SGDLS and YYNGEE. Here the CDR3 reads CASSVGVPTGELFF. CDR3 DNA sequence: TGTGCCAGCAGCGTAGGGGTTCCTACCGGGGAGCTGTTTTTT.

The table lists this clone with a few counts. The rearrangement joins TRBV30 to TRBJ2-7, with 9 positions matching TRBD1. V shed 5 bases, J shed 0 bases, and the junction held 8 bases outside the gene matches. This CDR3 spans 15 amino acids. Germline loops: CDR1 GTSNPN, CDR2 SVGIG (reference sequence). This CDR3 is CAWGRDRASSYEQYF. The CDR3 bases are TGTGCCTGGGGAAGGGACAGGGCGAGCTCCTACGAGCAGTACTTC.